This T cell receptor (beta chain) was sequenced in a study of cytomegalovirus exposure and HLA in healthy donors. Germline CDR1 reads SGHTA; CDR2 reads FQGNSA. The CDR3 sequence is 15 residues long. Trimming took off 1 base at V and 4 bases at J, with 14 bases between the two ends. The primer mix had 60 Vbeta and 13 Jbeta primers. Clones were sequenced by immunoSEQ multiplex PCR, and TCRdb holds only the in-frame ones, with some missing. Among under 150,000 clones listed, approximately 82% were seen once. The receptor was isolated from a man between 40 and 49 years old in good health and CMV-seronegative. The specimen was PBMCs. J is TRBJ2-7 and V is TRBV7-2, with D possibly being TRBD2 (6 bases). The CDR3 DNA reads TGTGCCAGCAGCTTAGGTGGGGGGACCCTTTACGAGCAGTACTTC. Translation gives CASSLGGGTLYEQYF.